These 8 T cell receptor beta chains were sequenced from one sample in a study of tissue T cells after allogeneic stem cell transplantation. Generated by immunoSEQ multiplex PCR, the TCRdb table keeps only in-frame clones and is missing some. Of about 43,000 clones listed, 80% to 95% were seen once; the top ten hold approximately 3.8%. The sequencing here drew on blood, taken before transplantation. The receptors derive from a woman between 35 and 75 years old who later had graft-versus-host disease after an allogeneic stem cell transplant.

The CDR3 DNA sequence: TGTGCCAGCGGACCACTCGCCGGACAGGGGCAAGCTTTCTTT. It is translated as CASGPLAGQGQAFF. The chain carries TRBV5-4 and TRBJ1-1; TRBD1 aligns across 9 bases. V trimming: 7 bases; J trimming: 9 bases; junction bases outside the gene matches: 13. CDR1 is SGHNT and CDR2 is YYREEE in the germline V gene (reference sequence). The CDR3 has 14 residues. Variable domain in full (rest from reference TRBV5-4 and TRBJ1-1): ETGVTQSPTHLIKTRGQQVTLRCSSQSGHNTVSWYQQALGQGPQFIFQYYREEENGRGNFPPRFSGLQFPNYSSELNVNALELDDSALYLCASGPLAGQGQAFFGQGTRLTVV.

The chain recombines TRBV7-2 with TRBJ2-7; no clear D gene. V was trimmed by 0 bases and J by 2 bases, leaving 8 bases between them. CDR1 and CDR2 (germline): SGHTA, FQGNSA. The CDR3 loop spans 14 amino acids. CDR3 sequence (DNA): TGTGCCAGCAGCTTAGCGCAAGCAGCCTACGAGCAGTACTTC. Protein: CASSLAQAAYEQYF.

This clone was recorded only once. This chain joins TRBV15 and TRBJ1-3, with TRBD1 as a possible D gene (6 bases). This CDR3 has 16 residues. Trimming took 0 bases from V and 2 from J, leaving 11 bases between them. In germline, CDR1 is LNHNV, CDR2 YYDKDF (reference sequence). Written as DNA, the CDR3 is TGTGCCACCAGCAGAGATCCTTGGGGGCCTGGAAACACCATATATTTT. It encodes CATSRDPWGPGNTIYF.

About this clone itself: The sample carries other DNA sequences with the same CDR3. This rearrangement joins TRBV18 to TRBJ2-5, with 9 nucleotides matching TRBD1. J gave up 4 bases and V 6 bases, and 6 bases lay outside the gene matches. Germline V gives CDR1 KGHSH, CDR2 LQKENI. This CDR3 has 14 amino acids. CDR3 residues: CASSPGQGGETQYF. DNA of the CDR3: TGTGCCAGCTCTCCGGGACAGGGCGGAGAGACCCAGTACTTC.

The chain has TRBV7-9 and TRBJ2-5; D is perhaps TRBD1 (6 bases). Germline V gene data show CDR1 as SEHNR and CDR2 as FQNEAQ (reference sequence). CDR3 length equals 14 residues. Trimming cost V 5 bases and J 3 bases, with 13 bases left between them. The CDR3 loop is CASSNYRVEETQYF. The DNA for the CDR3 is TGTGCCAGCAGCAACTACAGGGTTGAAGAGACCCAGTACTTC.

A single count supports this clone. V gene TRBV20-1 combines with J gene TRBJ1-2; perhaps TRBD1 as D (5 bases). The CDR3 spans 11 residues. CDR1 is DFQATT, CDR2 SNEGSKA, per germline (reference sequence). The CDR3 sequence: CSWRGEDGYTF. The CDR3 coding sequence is TGCTCCTGGAGAGGGGAAGATGGCTACACCTTC.

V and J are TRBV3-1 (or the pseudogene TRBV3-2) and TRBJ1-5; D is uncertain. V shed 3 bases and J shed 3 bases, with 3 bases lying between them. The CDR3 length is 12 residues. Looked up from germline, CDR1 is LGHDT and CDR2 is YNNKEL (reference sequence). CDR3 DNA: TGTGCCAGCAGCCACCTCAATCAGCCCCAGCATTTT. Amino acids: CASSHLNQPQHF.

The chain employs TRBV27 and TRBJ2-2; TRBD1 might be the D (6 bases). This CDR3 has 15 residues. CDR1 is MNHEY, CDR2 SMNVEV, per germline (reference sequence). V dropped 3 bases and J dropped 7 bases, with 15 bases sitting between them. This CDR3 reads CASSFLDRFVGELFF. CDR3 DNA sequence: TGTGCCAGCAGTTTCCTCGACAGGTTTGTCGGGGAGCTGTTTTTT.